A selection of T cell receptor beta chains follows, all from one sample in a study of blood T cells in healthy people across ages. One entry per CDR3 protein results from TCRdb running MiXCR on the 5' RACE reads. The sample includes more than 900,000 distinct CDR3 sequences, 20% to 25% seen only once; the top ten take approximately 0.71%. These data were likewise used in another study, on T cells of mothers and their children.

The sample comprised blood. These receptor sequences come from a girl aged 2 to 10 in good health. CDR3s include the opening cysteine and the closing phenylalanine or tryptophan. Clone size, where shown, is once, few, many, or a class for clones that have expanded.

J gene	V gene	clone size	CDR3 protein
NA	TRBV6-6	NA	CACNPGARSNEQFF
TRBJ2-5	TRBV7-2	NA	CASSLGFRRGSSQETQYF
TRBJ2-1	TRBV20-1	NA	CSAQLTGGRYNEQFF
TRBJ2-5	TRBV5-6	few	CASSLVQSETQYF
TRBJ1-2	TRBV7-2	few	CASSLDRRPVGYTF
TRBJ2-7	TRBV7-9	NA	CASRYEAGYEQYF
TRBJ1-4	TRBV27	NA	CASSSVPTELNEKLFF
TRBJ1-4	TRBV7-9	few	CTSSMTGGDEKLFF
TRBJ2-7	TRBV28	NA	CASSLTSALASVYEQYF
TRBJ2-7	TRBV6-1	few	CASSELQYEQYF
TRBJ2-7	TRBV6-2/TRBV6-3	NA	CASREVKVYEQYF
TRBJ2-1	TRBV20-1	NA	CSAGDTEGPWVNEQFF
TRBJ1-2	TRBV7-2	few	CASSPGRGLKGYTF
TRBJ2-7	TRBV28	NA	CASRGQGGSYEQYF
TRBJ2-7	TRBV27	few	CASSRGVGGDEQYF
TRBJ2-7	TRBV3-1	NA	CASSQWVVAGNYEQYF
TRBJ2-5	TRBV20-1	NA	CSARSSGAGAETQYF
TRBJ1-1	TRBV18	once	CASSDRDGSTEAFF
TRBJ2-1	TRBV20-1	NA	CSARGDYLYNEQFF
TRBJ2-1	TRBV4-1	NA	CASSPRDRANEQFF
TRBJ1-3	TRBV27	NA	CASTSGLPSGNTIYF
TRBJ2-5	TRBV29-1	NA	CSVVGGEGYQETQYF
TRBJ2-1	TRBV7-9	NA	CATDSGRSYNEQFF
TRBJ1-1	TRBV3-1	few	CASSWRGVGTEAFF
TRBJ2-5	TRBV2	NA	CASGDYPQETQYF
TRBJ1-1	TRBV29-1	few	CSVESQGIPEAFF
TRBJ2-3	TRBV9	NA	CASSVDGGLDTQYF
TRBJ2-4	TRBV19	few	CATRKVSSNIQYF
TRBJ2-3	TRBV28	NA	CASSHRAPDTQYF
TRBJ2-2	TRBV6-5	NA	CASSYIDRALGELFF
TRBJ2-5	TRBV6-6	many	CASSYGGPETQYF
NA	TRBV5-1	NA	CASSSSGVGTTNRGEQFF
TRBJ2-1	TRBV6-5	NA	CASSFMAGGEDEQFF
TRBJ2-5	TRBV10-3	NA	CAIRGPWVETQYF
TRBJ1-2	TRBV2	NA	CARTARANYGYTF
TRBJ2-7	TRBV14	NA	CASSQEGSVYEQYF
TRBJ2-1	TRBV28	NA	CASSFIGLAGLNEQFF
TRBJ1-2	TRBV5-6	NA	CASSSNLRIGGGKWGYTF
TRBJ1-2	TRBV9	NA	CASSPRQGGQPYGYTF
TRBJ2-1	TRBV10-3	few	CAIRTGQGIYNEQFF
TRBJ1-4	TRBV7-9	NA	CASSRDRTDEKLFF
NA	TRBV4-1	few	CASRRQGDEQFF
TRBJ1-4	TRBV12-3/TRBV12-4	few	CASSRQTTNEKLFF
TRBJ2-1	TRBV7-9	few	CASSDTGDLQNEQFF
NA	TRBV29-1	NA	CSAGTDAAYEQYF
TRBJ2-5	TRBV29-1	few	CRDHLEQYF
TRBJ2-3	TRBV3-1	NA	CASSQDPSGETDTQYF
TRBJ1-1	TRBV12-3/TRBV12-4	NA	CASSSSLWGARAFF
TRBJ2-1	TRBV29-1	NA	CSGGTSYNEQFF
TRBJ1-1	TRBV29-1	NA	CSVQTGGTEAFF